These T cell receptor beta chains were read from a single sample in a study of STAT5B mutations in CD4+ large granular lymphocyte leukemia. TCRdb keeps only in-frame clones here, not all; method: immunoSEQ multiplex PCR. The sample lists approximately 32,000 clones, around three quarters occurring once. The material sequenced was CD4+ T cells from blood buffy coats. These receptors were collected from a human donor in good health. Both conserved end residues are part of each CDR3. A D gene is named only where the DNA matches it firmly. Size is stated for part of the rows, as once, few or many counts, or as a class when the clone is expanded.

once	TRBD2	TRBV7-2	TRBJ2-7	TGTGCCAGCAGCCCGAGCGGGGGGGAAACCTACGAGCAGTACTTC	CASSPSGGETYEQYF
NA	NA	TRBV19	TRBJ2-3	TGTGCCAGTAGCCCGATGATTCCTACAGATACGCAGTATTTT	CASSPMIPTDTQYF
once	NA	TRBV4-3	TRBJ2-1	TGCGCCAGCAGCCAAGACCACTCCTTCCGGAGCTCCTACAATGAGCAGTTCTTC	CASSQDHSFRSSYNEQFF
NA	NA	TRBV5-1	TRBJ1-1	TGCGCCAGCAGGCTCGAGATCGACACTGAAGCTTTCTTT	CASRLEIDTEAFF
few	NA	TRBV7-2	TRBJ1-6	TGTGCCAGCAGCTTAATGAATTCACCCCTCCACTTT	CASSLMNSPLHF
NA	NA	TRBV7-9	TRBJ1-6	TGTGCCAGCAGCCCAGGGAATTCACCCCTCCACTTT	CASSPGNSPLHF
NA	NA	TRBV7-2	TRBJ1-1	TGTGCCAGCAGCTGGAAACTGGTAGACACTGAAGCTTTCTTT	CASSWKLVDTEAFF
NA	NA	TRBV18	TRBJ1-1	TGTGCCAGCTCACCCGGGGCAAGAGGGACTGAAGCTTTCTTT	CASSPGARGTEAFF
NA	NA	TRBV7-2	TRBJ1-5	TGTGCCAGCAGCCTCTGGGCGGCAGCCTTTGATCAGCCCCAGCATTTT	CASSLWAAAFDQPQHF
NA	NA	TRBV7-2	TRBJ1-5	TGTGCCAGCAGCTCTGGCGCGGCGGGAAGCAATCAGCCCCAGCATTTT	CASSSGAAGSNQPQHF
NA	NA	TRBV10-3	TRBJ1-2	TGTGCCATCAGCGATGCTCAGGGGACGAGTGGCTACACCTTC	CAISDAQGTSGYTF
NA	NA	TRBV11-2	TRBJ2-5	TGTGCCAGCAGCCACGCTGGGTACCAAGAGACCCAGTACTTC	CASSHAGYQETQYF
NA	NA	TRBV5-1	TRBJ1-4	TGCGCCAGCAGCCGTTCCCGGACTCCAACTAATGAAAAACTGTTTTTT	CASSRSRTPTNEKLFF
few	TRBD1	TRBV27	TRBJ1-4	TGTGCCAGCAGTTTATGGTCCCTGACAGGGGGCGAGGATGAAAAACTGTTTTTT	CASSLWSLTGGEDEKLFF
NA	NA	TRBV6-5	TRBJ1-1	TGTGCCAGCAGTTACTCGAGGGGCGCGGGGACTGAAGCTTTCTTT	CASSYSRGAGTEAFF
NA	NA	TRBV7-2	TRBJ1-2	TGTGCCAGCAGCCCACGGTCCGCAGCAAACTATGGCTACACCTTC	CASSPRSAANYGYTF
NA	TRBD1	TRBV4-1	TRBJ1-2	TGCGCCAGCAGCCAAGGGCCCCAGGGGGTCTATGGCTACACCTTC	CASSQGPQGVYGYTF
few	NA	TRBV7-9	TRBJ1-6	TGTGCCAGCAGCTTGGGTTGGGATAATTCACCCCTCCACTTT	CASSLGWDNSPLHF